These 9 T cell receptor beta chains came from one sample sequenced in a study of blood T cell repertoires in COVID-19. Assay used: immunoSEQ multiplex PCR; TCRdb lists only in-frame clones, some missing. Of 240,000 or so clones listed, 80% to 90% were seen once; the top ten hold 7.5%. Sequencing was done on a sample of peripheral blood. These receptors originate from a woman aged 80 or over with COVID-19, enrolled during active disease.

The chain joins TRBV11-3 to TRBJ2-6; 8 bases are a match to TRBD1. V lost 1 base to trimming and J lost 4 bases; unmatched junction nucleotides: 6. Germline CDR1 SGHNT, CDR2 YENEEA. This CDR3 spans 17 amino acids. DNA of the CDR3: TGTGCCAGCAGCTTAGGGGGGACAGGATCCGGGGCCAACGTCCTGACTTTC. It encodes CASSLGGTGSGANVLTF.

The CDR3 nucleotides are TGTGCCAGCCACGACAGGATGAACACTGAAGCTTTCTTT. Its translation is CASHDRMNTEAFF. The rearrangement links TRBV25-1 to TRBJ1-1, with D tentatively TRBD1 (6 bases). CDR3 length: 13 amino acids. The germline V gene encodes CDR1 MGHDK and CDR2 SYGVNS. Trimming removed 8 bases from V and 0 bases from J, with 10 bases in between.

About this clone itself: Other DNA sequences in the same sample also yield this CDR3. The rearrangement joins TRBV9 to TRBJ1-5; D remains ambiguous. Germline V gives CDR1 SGDLS, CDR2 YYNGEE. The CDR3 sequence is 13 residues long. V gave up 0 bases and J gave up 6 bases, with 7 bases separating them. CDR3 DNA sequence: TGTGCCAGCAGCGTAGGGCCCCTTCAGCCCCAGCATTTT. Translated, it gives CASSVGPLQPQHF.

The gene calls are TRBV19 and TRBJ1-1; D is possibly TRBD1 (5 bases). CDR1 and CDR2 (germline): LNHDA, SQIVND (reference sequence). The CDR3 contains 15 residues. The V end was cut by 7 bases, the J end by 5 bases, with 20 bases between. The CDR3 sequence is CASTNGRQIGTEAFF. The CDR3 region has the DNA TGTGCCAGTACCAATGGGCGACAGATAGGGACTGAAGCTTTCTTT.

The rearrangement uses TRBV2 and TRBJ2-7, with a weak D call TRBD1 (5 bases). CDR3 size: 14 residues. Germline values: CDR1 SNHLY, CDR2 FYNNEI. V was shortened by 5 bases and J by 5 bases, with 16 bases between the two germline ends. CDR3 DNA sequence: TGTGCCAGCAGTTCCGACAGTCAGTCCGACGAGCAGTACTTC. Encoded protein: CASSSDSQSDEQYF.

The chain combines TRBV5-1 with TRBJ2-2; D gene uncertain. The germline V gene has CDR1 SGHRS and CDR2 YFSETQ. The V and J ends lost 0 bases and 3 bases respectively, with 6 bases between them. The CDR3 has 14 amino acids. For the CDR3, the DNA is TGCGCCAGCAGCTTGGGACTGGACACCGGGGAGCTGTTTTTT. It codes for CASSLGLDTGELFF.

The chain joins TRBV23-1 to TRBJ2-4; TRBD1 matches 7 bases. TRBV23-1 is assigned to the ORF class and has an uncertain function. The CDR3 extends over 16 amino acids. V trimming: 4 bases; J trimming: 3 bases; junction bases outside the gene matches: 9. The CDR3, as DNA: TGCGCCAGCAGTCCGACAGGGTCGAGAGGCAAAAACATTCAGTACTTC. The encoded protein is CASSPTGSRGKNIQYF.

The chain couples TRBV4-3 to TRBJ1-1; D is unresolved. The CDR3 contains 13 residues. CDR1 LGHNA and CDR2 YSLEER come from the germline V gene. With 5 bases removed from V and 0 bases from J, the gap between germline ends came to 7 bases. CDR3 protein: CASSYTLNTEAFF. CDR3 nucleotide sequence: TGCGCCAGCAGCTATACTCTGAACACTGAAGCTTTCTTT.

CDR3 sequence reads: CASSKYGGDAPSLYTQYF. The CDR3 nucleotides are TGTGCCAGCAGCAAGTACGGCGGGGACGCCCCGTCACTTTATACGCAGTATTTT. This chain connects TRBV7-9 to TRBJ2-3; a possible D gene is TRBD2 (6 bases). The CDR3 totals 18 residues. Trimming shortened V by 5 bases and J by 7 bases, and 28 bases separated the two germline ends. Germline V gene lookup returns CDR1 SEHNR and CDR2 FQNEAQ (reference sequence).